This is a list of T cell receptor beta chains from one sample in a study of T cell responses to AZD1222 COVID-19 vaccine. Repertoires were generated with immunoSEQ multiplex PCR, while TCRdb's copy carries only in-frame clones and drops some. The table has roughly 150,000 clones, about 90% seen once; the top ten hold about 6.5%. The sequences come from peripheral blood, collected 28 days after the second AZD1222 dose. The receptors here all came from an adult who received the AZD1222 COVID-19 vaccine. CDR3s include the opening cysteine and the closing phenylalanine or tryptophan. D genes are given only for firm matches. Where a row states a size, it is once, few, many or the class of an expanded clone; other rows omit it.

d_gene | j_gene | abundance | len | v_gene | CDR3nt | CDR3aa
- | TRBJ2-7 | - | 13 | TRBV18 | TGTGCCAGCTCCCTGGGGGACTCCTACGAGCAGTACTTC | CASSLGDSYEQYF
TRBD1 | TRBJ1-6 | - | 17 | TRBV28 | TGTGCCAGCAGTTCCCCAGGGGGGGTCTCCTATAATTCACCCCTCCACTTT | CASSSPGGVSYNSPLHF
- | TRBJ1-3 | - | 13 | TRBV5-1 | TGCGCCAGCAGATCGAGCTCTGGAAACACCATATATTTT | CASRSSSGNTIYF
- | TRBJ2-7 | - | 14 | TRBV7-9 | TGTGCCAGCAGCAGGACAGCGAGCTCCTACGAGCAGTACTTC | CASSRTASSYEQYF
TRBD1 | TRBJ2-2 | - | 13 | TRBV24-1 | TGTGCCACCAGGGGACAGGGGGCCGGGGAGCTGTTTTTT | CATRGQGAGELFF
- | TRBJ1-2 | - | 11 | TRBV27 | TGTGCCAGCAGTAAACAGTATGGCTACACCTTC | CASSKQYGYTF
- | TRBJ2-1 | - | 17 | TRBV11-3 | TGTGCCAGCAGCTTAGATAGATGGGGGAGCTCCTACAATGAGCAGTTCTTC | CASSLDRWGSSYNEQFF
TRBD2 | TRBJ2-3 | - | 15 | TRBV3-1/TRBV3-2 | TGTGCCAGCAGGACTAGCGGGGGGGCCAGAGATACGCAGTATTTT | CASRTSGGARDTQYF
- | TRBJ1-1 | - | 15 | TRBV3-1/TRBV3-2 | TGTGCCAGCAGCCAACCCCGGGGGCCGGGGACTGAAGCTTTCTTT | CASSQPRGPGTEAFF
TRBD1 | TRBJ1-2 | - | 13 | TRBV5-6 | TGTGCCAGCAGCCTGGGACAGGGGGGCGGCTACACCTTC | CASSLGQGGGYTF
- | TRBJ2-2 | - | 14 | TRBV11-3 | TGTGCCAGCACCCGCTTTCAGGAAACCGGGGAGCTGTTTTTT | CASTRFQETGELFF
TRBD1 | TRBJ1-2 | - | 14 | TRBV6-2/TRBV6-3 | TGTGCCAGCAGTTACCGAGACAGGGTTCGAGGCTACACCTTC | CASSYRDRVRGYTF
- | TRBJ1-5 | - | 14 | TRBV28 | TGTGCCAGCACCGTCCGGGGCCTTAATCAGCCCCAGCATTTT | CASTVRGLNQPQHF
- | TRBJ1-6 | - | 14 | TRBV6-1 | TGTGCCAGCAGTGAAGTGGGCCGGGATTCACCCCTCCACTTT | CASSEVGRDSPLHF
- | TRBJ1-4 | - | 14 | TRBV6-6 | TGTGCCAGCAGTTCCGGGACCAGAACCGAAAAACTGTTTTTT | CASSSGTRTEKLFF
- | TRBJ1-2 | few | 12 | TRBV5-4 | TGTGCCAGCAGCTTATCCAGCTATGGCTACACCTTC | CASSLSSYGYTF
- | TRBJ1-3 | - | 15 | TRBV11-2 | TGTGCCAGCAGCTTAGAAGGCGGAAATGGAAACACCATATATTTT | CASSLEGGNGNTIYF
- | TRBJ1-5 | - | 12 | TRBV7-9 | TGTGCCAGCGGGGTGGGTAATCAGCCCCAGCATTTT | CASGVGNQPQHF
TRBD2 | TRBJ2-3 | - | 15 | TRBV6-1 | TGTGCCAGCAGTGAAGGTTGGACTAGCACTGATACGCAGTATTTT | CASSEGWTSTDTQYF
- | TRBJ2-1 | - | 14 | TRBV18 | TGTGCCAGCTCACCATTGGGGGGCTACAATGAGCAGTTCTTC | CASSPLGGYNEQFF
TRBD1 | TRBJ1-3 | - | 14 | TRBV29-1 | TGCAGCGGGACCGACAGGGGCGATGGAAACACCATATATTTT | CSGTDRGDGNTIYF
- | TRBJ1-4 | - | 13 | TRBV27 | TGTGCCAGCAGGTTAGGTGTTGTCGAAAAACTGTTTTTT | CASRLGVVEKLFF
- | TRBJ1-5 | - | 12 | TRBV2 | TGTGCCAGCAGCCACGATGATCAGCCCCAGCATTTT | CASSHDDQPQHF
- | TRBJ1-1 | - | 15 | TRBV2 | TGTGCCAGCAGTGAACAGGGGTTGTCGTACACTGAAGCTTTCTTT | CASSEQGLSYTEAFF
- | TRBJ1-6 | - | 14 | TRBV2 | TGTGCCAGCAGCGTTAAGGACAGAGATTCACCCCTCCACTTT | CASSVKDRDSPLHF
- | TRBJ2-3 | - | 16 | TRBV19 | TGTGCCAGTAGTCCCAGTCGGGGGGCCCTCACAGATACGCAGTATTTT | CASSPSRGALTDTQYF
- | TRBJ1-2 | - | 12 | TRBV28 | TGTGCCAGCAGTTGGACTGACTATGGCTACACCTTC | CASSWTDYGYTF
TRBD1 | TRBJ1-1 | - | 15 | TRBV7-9 | TGTGCCAGCAGCATCACCGGACAGGGAAGCACTGAAGCTTTCTTT | CASSITGQGSTEAFF
- | TRBJ1-2 | - | 11 | TRBV30 | TGTGCCTGGAGTCTTCTCTATGGCTACACCTTC | CAWSLLYGYTF
TRBD1 | TRBJ2-7 | - | 13 | TRBV30 | TGTGCCTGGAGTGAGGTCAATTCCGGGACAGGGAACTTC | CAWSEVNSGTGNF
- | TRBJ1-5 | - | 14 | TRBV6-5 | TGTGCCAGCAGTTACCCATTTGGAGCCCAGCCCCAGCATTTT | CASSYPFGAQPQHF
TRBD1 | TRBJ1-3 | - | 17 | TRBV19 | TGTGCCAGTACCATGCCCCGGACAGGGATCTCTGGAAACACCATATATTTT | CASTMPRTGISGNTIYF
- | TRBJ2-7 | - | 15 | TRBV7-2 | TGTGCCAGCAGCTTAGCAGCTAGTTCTTACTACGAGCAGTACTTC | CASSLAASSYYEQYF
TRBD1 | TRBJ2-7 | - | 13 | TRBV7-7 | TGTGCTAGCAGCTTCGGGACAGCCTACGAGCAGTACTTC | CASSFGTAYEQYF
TRBD2 | TRBJ2-3 | - | 16 | TRBV3-1/TRBV3-2 | TGTGCCAGCAGCCAAAATAGCGGGAGTGGCACAGATACGCAGTATTTT | CASSQNSGSGTDTQYF
TRBD2 | TRBJ2-1 | - | 20 | TRBV4-1 | TGCGCCAGCAGCCAAGAGTCTGGGACTAGCATTGGGCAGCGGGACAATGAGCAGTTCTTC | CASSQESGTSIGQRDNEQFF
- | TRBJ1-3 | few | 14 | TRBV11-1 | TGTGCCAGCAGCTTCTCGACAGGCCGGAACACCATATATTTT | CASSFSTGRNTIYF
TRBD1 | TRBJ1-6 | - | 15 | TRBV4-1 | TGCGCCAGCAGCCAGGAGGGACAGCATAATTCACCCCTCCACTTT | CASSQEGQHNSPLHF
TRBD2 | TRBJ2-4 | once | 11 | TRBV6-5 | TGTGCCAGCACGCGTGGACTAGAGCGAGACTTC | CASTRGLERDF
- | TRBJ2-5 | - | 15 | TRBV7-2 | TGTGCCAGCAGCTTAGATCCAGGGGGAGGAGAGACCCAGTACTTC | CASSLDPGGGETQYF
- | TRBJ1-4 | few | 15 | TRBV10-3 | TGTGCCATCAGTGAGTCCGAAGGAGGGGGTGAAAAACTGTTTTTT | CAISESEGGGEKLFF
- | TRBJ2-1 | - | 16 | TRBV5-1 | TGCGCCAGCAGCTTGGGGATAGCGGCATCCTACAATGAGCAGTTCTTC | CASSLGIAASYNEQFF
- | TRBJ2-7 | - | 11 | TRBV30 | TGTGCCTGGATTGACCTTCACGAGCAGTACTTC | CAWIDLHEQYF
TRBD1 | TRBJ1-4 | - | 16 | TRBV6-4 | TGTGCCAGCAGTGAAGGGACAGGGGCCCCTAATGAAAAACTGTTTTTT | CASSEGTGAPNEKLFF
- | TRBJ1-5 | - | 15 | TRBV10-3 | TGTGCCATCAAACAGAGTGGAGGGAGCAATCAGCCCCAGCATTTT | CAIKQSGGSNQPQHF
- | TRBJ1-2 | - | 15 | TRBV6-1 | TGTGCCAGCAGTGAAGCGACCACGCGAGGGAATGGCTACACCTTC | CASSEATTRGNGYTF
- | TRBJ1-3 | - | 15 | TRBV7-9 | TGTGCCAGCAGCATCTACAGTACCTCTGGAAACACCATATATTTT | CASSIYSTSGNTIYF